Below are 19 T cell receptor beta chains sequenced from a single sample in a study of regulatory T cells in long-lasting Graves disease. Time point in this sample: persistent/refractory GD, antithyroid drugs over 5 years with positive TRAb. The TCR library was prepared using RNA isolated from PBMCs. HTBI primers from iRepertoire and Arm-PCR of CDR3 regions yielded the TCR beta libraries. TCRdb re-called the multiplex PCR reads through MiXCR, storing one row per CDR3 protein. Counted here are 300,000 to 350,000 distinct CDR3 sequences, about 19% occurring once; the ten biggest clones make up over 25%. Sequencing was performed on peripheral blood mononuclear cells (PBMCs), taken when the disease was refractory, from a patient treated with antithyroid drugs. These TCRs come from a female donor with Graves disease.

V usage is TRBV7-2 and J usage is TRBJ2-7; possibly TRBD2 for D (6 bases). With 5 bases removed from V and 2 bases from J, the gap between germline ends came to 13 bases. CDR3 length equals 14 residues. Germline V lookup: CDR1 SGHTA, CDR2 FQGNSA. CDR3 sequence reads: CASSPGVRPYEQYF. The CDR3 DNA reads TGTGCCAGCAGCCCGGGGGTCAGACCCTACGAGCAGTACTTC.

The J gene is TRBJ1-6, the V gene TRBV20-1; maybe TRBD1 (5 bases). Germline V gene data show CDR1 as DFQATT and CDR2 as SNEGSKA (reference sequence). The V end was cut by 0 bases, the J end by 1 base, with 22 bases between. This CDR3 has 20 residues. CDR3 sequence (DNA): TGCAGTGCTAGAGATCTCAGGCAGGGCCCGGAAGGGTCCTATAATTCACCCCTCCACTTT. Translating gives CSARDLRQGPEGSYNSPLHF.

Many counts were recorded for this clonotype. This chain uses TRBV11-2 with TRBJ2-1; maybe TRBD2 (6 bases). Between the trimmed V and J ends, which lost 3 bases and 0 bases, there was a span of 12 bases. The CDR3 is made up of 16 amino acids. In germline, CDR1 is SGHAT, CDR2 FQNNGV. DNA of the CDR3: TGTGCCAGCAGCTTGGGTGCGGGGCTCTCCTACAATGAGCAGTTCTTC. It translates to CASSLGAGLSYNEQFF.

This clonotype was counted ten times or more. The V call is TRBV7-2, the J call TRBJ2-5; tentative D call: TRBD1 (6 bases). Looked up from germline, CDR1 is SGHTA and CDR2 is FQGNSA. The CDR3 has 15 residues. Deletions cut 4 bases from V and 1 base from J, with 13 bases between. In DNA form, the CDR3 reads TGTGCCAGCAGCTCGACAGGACAGCTCCAAGAGACCCAGTACTTC. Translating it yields CASSSTGQLQETQYF.

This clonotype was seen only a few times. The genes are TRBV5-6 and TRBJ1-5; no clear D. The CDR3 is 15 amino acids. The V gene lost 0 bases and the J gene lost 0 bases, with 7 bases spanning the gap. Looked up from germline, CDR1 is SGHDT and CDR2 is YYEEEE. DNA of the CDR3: TGTGCCAGCAGCTTGGCTCCGAATAGCAATCAGCCCCAGCATTTT. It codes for CASSLAPNSNQPQHF. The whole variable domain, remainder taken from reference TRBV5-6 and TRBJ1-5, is DAGVTQSPTHLIKTRGQQVTLRCSPKSGHDTVSWYQQALGQGPQFIFQYYEEEERQRGNFPDRFSGHQFPNYSSELNVNALLLGDSALYLCASSLAPNSNQPQHFGDGTRLSIL.

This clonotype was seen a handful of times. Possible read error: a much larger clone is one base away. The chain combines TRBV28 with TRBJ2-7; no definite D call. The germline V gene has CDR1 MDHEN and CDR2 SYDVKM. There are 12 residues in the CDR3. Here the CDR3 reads CASGRASYVQYF. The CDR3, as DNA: TGTGCCAGCGGGCGAGCCTCCTACGTGCAGTACTTC.

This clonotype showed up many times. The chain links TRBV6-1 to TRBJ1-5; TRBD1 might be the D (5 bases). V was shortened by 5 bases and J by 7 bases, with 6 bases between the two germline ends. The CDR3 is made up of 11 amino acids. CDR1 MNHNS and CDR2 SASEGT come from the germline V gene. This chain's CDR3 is CASSRGQPQHF. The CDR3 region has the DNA TGTGCCAGCAGTCGGGGGCAGCCCCAGCATTTT.

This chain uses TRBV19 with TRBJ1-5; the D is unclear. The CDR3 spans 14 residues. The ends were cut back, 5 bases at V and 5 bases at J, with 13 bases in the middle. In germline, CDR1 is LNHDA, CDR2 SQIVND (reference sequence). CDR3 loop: CASSSLNGDQPQHF. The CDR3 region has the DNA TGTGCCAGTAGTTCATTGAATGGTGATCAGCCCCAGCATTTT.

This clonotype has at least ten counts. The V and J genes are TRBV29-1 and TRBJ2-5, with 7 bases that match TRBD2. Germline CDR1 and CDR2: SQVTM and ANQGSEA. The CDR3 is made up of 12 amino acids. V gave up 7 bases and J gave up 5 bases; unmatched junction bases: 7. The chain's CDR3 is CSAGIGGETQYF. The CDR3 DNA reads TGCAGCGCCGGTATCGGGGGGGAGACCCAGTACTTC.

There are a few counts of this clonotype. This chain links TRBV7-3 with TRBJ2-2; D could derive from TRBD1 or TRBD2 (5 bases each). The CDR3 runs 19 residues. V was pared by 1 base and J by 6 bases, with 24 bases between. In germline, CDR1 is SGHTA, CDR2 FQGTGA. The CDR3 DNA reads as TGTGCCAGCAGCTTAAGGGGGTCGGGGAGACTCTCCCTTCCCGGGGAGCTGTTTTTT. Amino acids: CASSLRGSGRLSLPGELFF.

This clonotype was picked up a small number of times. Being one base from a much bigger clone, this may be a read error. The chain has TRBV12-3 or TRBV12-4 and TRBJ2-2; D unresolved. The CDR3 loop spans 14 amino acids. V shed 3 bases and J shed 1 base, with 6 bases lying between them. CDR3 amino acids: CASSFAVNTGELFF. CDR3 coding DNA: TGTGCCAGCAGTTTCGCAGTGAACACCGGGGAGCTGTTTTTT.

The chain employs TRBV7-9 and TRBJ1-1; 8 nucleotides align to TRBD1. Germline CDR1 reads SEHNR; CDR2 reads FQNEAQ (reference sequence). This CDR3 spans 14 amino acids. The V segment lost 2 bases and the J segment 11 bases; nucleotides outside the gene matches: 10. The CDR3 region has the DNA TGTGCCAGCAGCTTAAGAGCCGGACAGGGAACGGCTTTCTTT. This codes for CASSLRAGQGTAFF. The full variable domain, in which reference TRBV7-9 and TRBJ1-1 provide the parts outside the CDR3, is DTGVSQNPRHKITKRGQNVTFRCDPISEHNRLYWYRQTLGQGPEFLTYFQNEAQLEKSRLLSDRFSAERPKGSFSTLEIQRTEQGDSAMYLCASSLRAGQGTAFFGQGTRLTVV.

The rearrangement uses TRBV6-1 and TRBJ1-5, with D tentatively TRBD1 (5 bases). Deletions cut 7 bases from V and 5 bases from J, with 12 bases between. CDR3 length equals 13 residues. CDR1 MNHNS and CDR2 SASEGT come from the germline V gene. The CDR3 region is CASTRDGYQPQHF. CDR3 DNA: TGTGCCAGCACCCGGGACGGATATCAGCCCCAGCATTTT.

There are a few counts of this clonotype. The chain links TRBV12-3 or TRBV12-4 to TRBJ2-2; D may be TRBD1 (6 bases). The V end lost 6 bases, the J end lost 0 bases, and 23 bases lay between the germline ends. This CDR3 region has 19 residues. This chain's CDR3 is CASRPDSVPGVTNTGELFF. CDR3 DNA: TGTGCCAGCAGACCAGACAGCGTCCCAGGGGTGACGAACACCGGGGAGCTGTTTTTT.

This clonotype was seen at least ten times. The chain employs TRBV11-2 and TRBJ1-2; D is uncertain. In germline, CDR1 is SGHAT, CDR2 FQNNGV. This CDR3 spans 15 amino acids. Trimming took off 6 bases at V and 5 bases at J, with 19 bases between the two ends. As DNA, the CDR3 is TGTGCCAGCAGATCCCCCAGGCAGAGAGGGTATGGCTACACCTTC. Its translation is CASRSPRQRGYGYTF.

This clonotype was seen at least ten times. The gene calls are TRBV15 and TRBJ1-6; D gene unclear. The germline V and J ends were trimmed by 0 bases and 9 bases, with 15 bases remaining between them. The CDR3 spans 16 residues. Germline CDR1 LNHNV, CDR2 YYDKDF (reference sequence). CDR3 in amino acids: CATSRDRYVGFSPLHF. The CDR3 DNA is TGTGCCACCAGCAGAGATCGATATGTGGGGTTTTCACCCCTCCACTTT.

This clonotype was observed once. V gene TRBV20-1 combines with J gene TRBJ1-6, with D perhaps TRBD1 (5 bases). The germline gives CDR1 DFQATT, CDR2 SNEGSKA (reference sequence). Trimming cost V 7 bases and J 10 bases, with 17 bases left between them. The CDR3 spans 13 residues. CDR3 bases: TGCAGTGTTTCAAAGGGGACGGACTCACCCCTCCACTTT. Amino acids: CSVSKGTDSPLHF.

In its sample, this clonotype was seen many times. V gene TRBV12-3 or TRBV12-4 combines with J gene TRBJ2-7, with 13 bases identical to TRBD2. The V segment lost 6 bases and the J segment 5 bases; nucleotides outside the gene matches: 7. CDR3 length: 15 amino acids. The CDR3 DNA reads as TGTGCCAGCAGCCGACTAGCGGGAGGACGCGACGAGCAGTACTTC. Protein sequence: CASSRLAGGRDEQYF.

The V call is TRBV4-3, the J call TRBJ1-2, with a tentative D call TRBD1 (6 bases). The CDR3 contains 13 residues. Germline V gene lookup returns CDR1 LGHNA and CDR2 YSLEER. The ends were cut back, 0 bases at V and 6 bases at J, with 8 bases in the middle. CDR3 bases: TGCGCCAGCAGCCAAGAGGGGGCCGATGGCTACACCTTC. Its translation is CASSQEGADGYTF.